One sample yielded the 29 T cell receptor beta chains listed below, sequenced in a study of blood T cell repertoires in COVID-19. Measured with immunoSEQ multiplex PCR; TCRdb has only the in-frame clones, and not every one. The repertoire holds approximately 210,000 clones, with 80% to 85% as singletons. Sequencing used peripheral blood. The receptors come from a human donor in a cohort sampled during active COVID-19.

This CDR3 is CASSLDSGQPNNEQFF. Here the CDR3 DNA reads TGTGCCAGCAGCTTAGACTCGGGACAGCCGAACAATGAGCAGTTCTTC. This sequence joins TRBV7-3 and TRBJ2-1, with 7 positions matching TRBD1. Trimming at V came to 2 bases and at J to 5 bases, leaving 9 bases not matched to a gene. Germline V lookup: CDR1 SGHTA, CDR2 FQGTGA. The CDR3 totals 16 residues.

The rearrangement links TRBV6-1 to TRBJ1-2; 7 nucleotides match TRBD1. V lost 2 bases to trimming and J lost 5 bases; unmatched junction nucleotides: 11. Per germline, CDR1 MNHNS and CDR2 SASEGT. The CDR3 is 16 amino acids. In DNA form, the CDR3 reads TGTGCCAGCAGTGAATGGGCGGGACAGCCTATTTATGGCTACACCTTC. Its protein product is CASSEWAGQPIYGYTF.

The chain carries TRBV9 and TRBJ2-1; D may be TRBD2 (6 bases). Germline CDR1 is SGDLS and CDR2 is YYNGEE. The CDR3 is 18 amino acids. The V end was cut by 0 bases, the J end by 8 bases, with 24 bases between. CDR3 loop: CASSVENRWGGKRDEQFF. The CDR3, as DNA: TGTGCCAGCAGCGTAGAGAACAGGTGGGGCGGGAAGCGGGATGAGCAGTTCTTC.

This CDR3 reads CASSSPGYSSYEQYF. In nucleotides, the CDR3 is TGTGCCAGCAGTTCCCCAGGGTACAGCTCCTACGAGCAGTACTTC. The J gene is TRBJ2-7, the V gene TRBV27; TRBD1 is a possible D gene (5 bases). V gave up 4 bases and J gave up 0 bases, with 13 bases separating them. CDR1 is MNHEY, CDR2 SMNVEV, per germline (reference sequence). This CDR3 contains 15 residues.

The rearrangement joins TRBV11-2 to TRBJ2-2; D perhaps matches TRBD1 (6 bases). The CDR3 covers 16 residues. Germline assignment: CDR1 SGHAT and CDR2 FQNNGV. Trimming took 7 bases from V and 3 from J, leaving 18 bases between them. CDR3 bases: TGTGCCAGCAACATCAGGGGTGGGGAATACACCGGGGAGCTGTTTTTT. It yields the protein CASNIRGGEYTGELFF.

The rearrangement links TRBV2 to TRBJ1-2; D call uncertain. CDR3 length equals 11 residues. Trimming removed 6 bases from V and 5 bases from J, with 7 bases in between. CDR1 is SNHLY and CDR2 is FYNNEI in the germline V gene. CDR3 residues: CASSESYGYTF. CDR3 nucleotides: TGTGCCAGCAGCGAGAGTTATGGCTACACCTTC.

In its sample, this clone was seen once. This sequence joins TRBV19 and TRBJ2-7, with 11 nucleotides matching TRBD1. Trimming at V came to 1 base and at J to 3 bases, leaving 2 bases not matched to a gene. The CDR3 is 15 residues long. CDR1 is LNHDA, CDR2 SQIVND, per germline (reference sequence). Here the CDR3 DNA reads TGTGCCAGTAGTATAGGGACAGGGGGCGTCTACGAGCAGTACTTC. Protein product: CASSIGTGGVYEQYF.

V and J are TRBV7-8 and TRBJ2-1; 7 bases line up with TRBD2. V dropped 5 bases and J dropped 3; count of bases not matched to a gene: 7. This CDR3 is 15 amino acids long. Germline-derived CDR1 and CDR2 are SGHVS and FQNEAQ. The CDR3, as DNA: TGTGCCAGCAGCCCCAAAGCGGGGCTCTACAATGAGCAGTTCTTC. It specifies CASSPKAGLYNEQFF.

This clone was picked up a small number of times. This chain joins TRBV19 and TRBJ1-5; D ambiguous. The CDR3 covers 14 residues. Germline V CDR1 and CDR2: LNHDA, SQIVND (reference sequence). V dropped 6 bases and J dropped 0 bases, with 9 bases sitting between them. CDR3 amino acids: CASSGRHSNQPQHF. Written as DNA, the CDR3 is TGTGCCAGTAGCGGAAGACATAGCAATCAGCCCCAGCATTTT. Combining the CDR3 with reference TRBV19 and TRBJ1-5 gives the whole variable domain DGGITQSPKYLFRKEGQNVTLSCEQNLNHDAMYWYRQDPGQGLRLIYYSQIVNDFQKGDIAEGYSVSREKKESFPLTVTSAQKNPTAFYLCASSGRHSNQPQHFGDGTRLSIL.

This clone was counted between two and nine times. The chain joins TRBV28 to TRBJ1-2, with D maybe TRBD1 (5 bases). CDR3 length equals 13 residues. Trimming stripped 6 bases from V and 2 bases from J, with 10 bases between. Germline CDR1 and CDR2: MDHEN and SYDVKM. CDR3 sequence (DNA): TGTGCCAGCAGAACAGGCGTCAACTATGGCTACACCTTC. This translates into CASRTGVNYGYTF.

In this sample, this clone turned up once. The V call is TRBV5-5, the J call TRBJ1-5; D is possibly TRBD1 (6 bases). Germline V lookup: CDR1 SGHKS, CDR2 YYEKEE (reference sequence). This CDR3 has 14 amino acids. The V end was cut by 3 bases, the J end by 3 bases, with 10 bases between. The chain's CDR3 is CASSSGVSNQPQHF. The CDR3 DNA sequence: TGTGCCAGCAGCTCAGGGGTCTCCAATCAGCCCCAGCATTTT.

The rearrangement uses TRBV5-1 and TRBJ2-7, with unresolved D. Deletions cut 0 bases from V and 1 base from J, with 11 bases between. The CDR3 is made up of 15 amino acids. The germline V gene encodes CDR1 SGHRS and CDR2 YFSETQ. The CDR3 spells CASSLDLSVSYEQYF. In DNA, the CDR3 is TGCGCCAGCAGCTTGGATCTGAGCGTGTCCTACGAGCAGTACTTC.

The chain is built from TRBV2 and TRBJ1-2, with TRBD1 as a possible D gene (6 bases). This CDR3 is built from 13 residues. Germline V CDR1 and CDR2: SNHLY, FYNNEI. Trimming cost V 8 bases and J 5 bases, with 15 bases left between them. The CDR3 DNA sequence: TGTGCCAGCCCAGCTCCCAGGGGATATGGCTACACCTTC. Its translation: CASPAPRGYGYTF. Supplemented by reference TRBV2 and TRBJ1-2, the full variable domain reads EPEVTQTPSHQVTQMGQEVILRCVPISNHLYFYWYRQILGQKVEFLVSFYNNEISEKSEIFDDQFSVERPDGSNFTLKIRSTKLEDSAMYFCASPAPRGYGYTFGSGTRLTVV.

V is TRBV6-6 and J is TRBJ1-4, with no clear D. The CDR3 totals 14 residues. V dropped 6 bases and J dropped 7 bases, with 15 bases sitting between them. Germline loops: CDR1 MNHNY, CDR2 SVGAGI (reference sequence). The CDR3 DNA reads TGTGCCAGCAGGAACGGAGATTCGGCTGAAAAACTGTTTTTT. It is translated as CASRNGDSAEKLFF.

This clone has a single count. The CDR3 sequence: CASSLSRGRGYTF. The CDR3 bases are TGTGCCAGCAGTTTATCCAGGGGTCGAGGCTACACCTTC. V usage is TRBV27 and J usage is TRBJ1-2; possibly TRBD1 for D (6 bases). Germline CDR1 reads MNHEY; CDR2 reads SMNVEV (reference sequence). V was clipped by 0 bases and J by 8 bases, with 10 bases between them. CDR3 length equals 13 residues.

V usage is TRBV4-2 and J usage is TRBJ2-4; D remains ambiguous. The V gene lost 2 bases and the J gene lost 8 bases, with 19 bases spanning the gap. In germline, CDR1 is LGHNA, CDR2 YNFKEQ. This CDR3 comprises 16 residues. This chain's CDR3 is CASSQLTGPTSHIQYF. For the CDR3, the DNA is TGTGCCAGCAGCCAATTAACGGGTCCTACGTCGCACATTCAGTACTTC.

The chain is built from TRBV19 and TRBJ1-5; the D is unclear. Germline lookup yields CDR1 LNHDA and CDR2 SQIVND (reference sequence). The CDR3 spans 15 residues. Trimming pared 6 bases from V and 9 bases from J, leaving 21 bases between. The CDR3 nucleotides are TGTGCCAGTAGCCTACGCGCGGGCAGCCGGGGGCCCCAGCATTTT. It translates to CASSLRAGSRGPQHF.

The V and J genes are TRBV27 and TRBJ1-5; D possibly corresponds to TRBD1 (6 bases). The CDR3 length is 15 residues. With 4 bases removed from V and 6 bases from J, the gap between germline ends came to 16 bases. CDR1 is MNHEY, CDR2 SMNVEV, per germline (reference sequence). CDR3 bases: TGTGCCAGCAGTTCAGATACAGGGACGGGTCAGCCCCAGCATTTT. It codes for CASSSDTGTGQPQHF.

This clone was picked up a small number of times. The chain carries TRBV27 and TRBJ1-2; D may be TRBD1 (5 bases). CDR1 and CDR2 (germline): MNHEY, SMNVEV (reference sequence). The CDR3 sequence is 16 residues long. V gave up 5 bases and J gave up 1 base, with 17 bases separating them. CDR3 DNA: TGTGCCAGCAGTCGCGGTGGGGGGAACTTTAACTATGGCTACACCTTC. Protein: CASSRGGGNFNYGYTF.

The chain combines TRBV7-9 with TRBJ1-2; 8 nucleotides align to TRBD1. Germline CDR1 reads SEHNR; CDR2 reads FQNEAQ (reference sequence). Trimming cost V 2 bases and J 4 bases; bases outside gene matches: 6. The CDR3 covers 15 residues. CDR3 nucleotide sequence: TGTGCCAGCAGCTTACCTACAGGGGGAGGCTATGGCTACACCTTC. It is translated as CASSLPTGGGYGYTF.

The V call is TRBV7-2, the J call TRBJ2-1, with D possibly TRBD1 on 7 matching bases. Germline V CDR1 and CDR2: SGHTA, FQGNSA. This CDR3 comprises 15 residues. V dropped 5 bases and J dropped 10 bases, with 21 bases sitting between them. The CDR3 DNA sequence: TGTGCCAGCAGCCCTCAGGGGGGAGGATTGGGCGAGCAGTTCTTC. This translates into CASSPQGGGLGEQFF.

This clone was seen a few times. The chain carries TRBV5-8 and TRBJ1-5; 9 nucleotides align to TRBD1. J was trimmed by 7 bases and V by 4 bases; bases with no gene match: 3. CDR3 length: 13 amino acids. From germline, CDR1 is SGHTS and CDR2 YDEGEE. The CDR3 DNA reads TGTGCCAGCAGCCGAGACAGGGGGCAGCCCCAGCATTTT. As protein: CASSRDRGQPQHF.

The chain has TRBV5-1 and TRBJ1-2; the match to TRBD1 covers 9 bases. Germline V gene lookup returns CDR1 SGHRS and CDR2 YFSETQ. Trimming cost V 3 bases and J 6 bases; bases outside gene matches: 6. The CDR3 length is 14 residues. The CDR3 reads CASSSGTGTHGYTF. For the CDR3, the DNA is TGCGCCAGCAGCTCCGGGACAGGGACCCATGGCTACACCTTC.

This clone was found a few times. V gene TRBV19 combines with J gene TRBJ2-1; 10 bases align to TRBD2. Germline V gene lookup returns CDR1 LNHDA and CDR2 SQIVND (reference sequence). This CDR3 spans 15 amino acids. Trimming took 6 bases from V and 7 from J; bases not matched to a gene: 9. DNA for the CDR3: TGTGCCAGTAGCCCGAGCGGGAGGGACTGGAATGAGCAGTTCTTC. It codes for CASSPSGRDWNEQFF.

The gene calls are TRBV18 and TRBJ1-5; D call uncertain. CDR3 length: 13 amino acids. Trimming pared 6 bases from V and 5 bases from J, leaving 11 bases between. Germline CDR1 is KGHSH and CDR2 is LQKENI. As DNA, the CDR3 is TGTGCCAGCTCGGCGCGGGTGGATCAGCCCCAGCATTTT. Encoded protein: CASSARVDQPQHF. Full variable domain (rest looked up from reference TRBV18 and TRBJ1-5): NAGVMQNPRHLVRRRGQEARLRCSPMKGHSHVYWYRQLPEEGLKFMVYLQKENIIDESGMPKERFSAEFPKEGPSILRIQQVVRGDSAAYFCASSARVDQPQHFGDGTRLSIL.

This rearrangement joins TRBV11-1 to TRBJ2-1; the match to TRBD1 covers 9 bases. This CDR3 comprises 15 residues. The germline gives CDR1 SGHAT, CDR2 FQDESV (reference sequence). The V segment lost 6 bases and the J segment 3 bases; nucleotides outside the gene matches: 6. The chain's CDR3 is CASSTGQGNYNEQFF. The CDR3 DNA follows: TGTGCCAGCAGTACAGGACAGGGGAACTACAATGAGCAGTTCTTC.

The gene calls are TRBV6-5 and TRBJ2-1, with D possibly TRBD2 on 6 matching bases. Germline V gene data show CDR1 as MNHEY and CDR2 as SVGAGI. The CDR3 runs to 13 residues. Trimming removed 6 bases at V and 7 bases at J, with 13 bases between. CDR3 region: CASRLASWNEQFF. Here the CDR3 DNA reads TGTGCCAGCAGACTAGCCTCTTGGAATGAGCAGTTCTTC.

The chain couples TRBV24-1 to TRBJ1-5, with D possibly matching TRBD1 (5 bases). Germline lookup yields CDR1 KGHDR and CDR2 SFDVKD. The CDR3 has 13 amino acids. The V and J ends lost 1 base and 7 bases respectively, with 7 bases between them. In DNA, the CDR3 is TGTGCCACCAGTGATTTCCAGGGCCAGCCCCAGCATTTT. This encodes CATSDFQGQPQHF.

The chain recombines TRBV7-7 with TRBJ2-5, with TRBD2 identical over 14 bases. The germline CDR1 and CDR2 sequences are SSHAT and FNYEAQ (reference sequence). The CDR3 consists of 19 residues. The V and J ends lost 5 bases and 0 bases, in that order; junction bases with no gene match: 11. This CDR3 reads CASSPRRLAGGVYQETQYF. The DNA for the CDR3 is TGTGCCAGCAGCCCCAGAAGACTAGCGGGGGGGGTCTACCAAGAGACCCAGTACTTC.